A selection of T cell receptor beta chains follows, all from one sample in a study of T-cell reconstitution after alpha-beta-depleted transplantation in children. TCRdb reprocessed the PCR reads with MiXCR, giving one entry per CDR3 protein. The sample has about 690,000 distinct CDR3 sequences, 15% to 20% seen once; the top ten hold 1.1%. The sample here was PBMCs from the stem cell graft donor, taken from the stem cell graft. These receptors were obtained from a human donor who donated a stem cell graft to a child with acute myeloid leukemia. The conserved cysteine and the conserved F or W are not part of the CDR3 here. Each record gives: V gene, CDR3 protein.

>TRBV20-1
SASLAENQPQH
>TRBV4-3
ASSPQPPGVSTEAF
>TRBV7-9
ASSFAGEETGNTIY
>TRBV20-1
SASGGGGTDTQY
>TRBV4-1
ASSQGKGGAYEQY
>TRBV20-1
SAPPIRGSNQPQH
>TRBV12-3/TRBV12-4
AIQPRETAYGYT
>TRBV20-1
SARSSTDTQY
>TRBV6-1
ASSEVSGGARQPQH
>TRBV7-6
ASSHSTGELF
>TRBV4-3
ASSQDTSGGYTDTQY
>TRBV30
ACVRNPQETQY
>TRBV24-1
ATSDHQGELF
>TRBV20-1
SARGGGAEKLF
>TRBV7-2
ASRGIGPINEKLF
>TRBV20-1
SLGGGGEETQY
>TRBV7-3
ASSFGRGNHNEQF
>TRBV20-1
SASLAATNEKLF
>TRBV20-1
SARSDIYEQY
>TRBV14
ASSQRLGWETQY